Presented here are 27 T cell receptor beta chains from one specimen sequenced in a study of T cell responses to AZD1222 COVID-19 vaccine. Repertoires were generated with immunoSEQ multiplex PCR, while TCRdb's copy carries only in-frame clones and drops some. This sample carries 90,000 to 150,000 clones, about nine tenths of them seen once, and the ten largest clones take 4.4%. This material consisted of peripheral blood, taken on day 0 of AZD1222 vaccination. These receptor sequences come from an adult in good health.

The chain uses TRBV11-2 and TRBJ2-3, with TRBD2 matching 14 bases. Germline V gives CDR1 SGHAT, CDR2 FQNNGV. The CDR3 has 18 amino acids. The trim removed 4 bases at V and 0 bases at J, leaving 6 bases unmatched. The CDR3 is CASSSGLAGVPSTDTQYF. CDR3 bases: TGTGCCAGCAGCTCGGGACTAGCGGGAGTCCCTAGCACAGATACGCAGTATTTT.

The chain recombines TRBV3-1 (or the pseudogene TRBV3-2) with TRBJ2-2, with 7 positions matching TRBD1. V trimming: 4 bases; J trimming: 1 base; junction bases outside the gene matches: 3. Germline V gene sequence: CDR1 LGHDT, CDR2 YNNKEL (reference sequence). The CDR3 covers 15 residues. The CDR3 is CASSRDRENTGELFF. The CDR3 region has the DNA TGTGCCAGCAGCCGGGACAGAGAGAACACCGGGGAGCTGTTTTTT.

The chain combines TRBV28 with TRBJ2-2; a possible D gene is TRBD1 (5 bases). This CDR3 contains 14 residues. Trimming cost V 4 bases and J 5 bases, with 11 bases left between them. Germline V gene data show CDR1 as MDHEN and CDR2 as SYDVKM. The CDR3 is CASSWGQSTGELFF. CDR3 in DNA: TGTGCCAGCAGTTGGGGCCAAAGTACCGGGGAGCTGTTTTTT.

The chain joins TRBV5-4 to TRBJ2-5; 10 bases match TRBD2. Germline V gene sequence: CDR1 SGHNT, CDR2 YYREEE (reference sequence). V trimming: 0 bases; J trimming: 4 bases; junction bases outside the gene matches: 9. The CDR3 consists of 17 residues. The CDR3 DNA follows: TGTGCCAGCAGCTTGGGTCCAGCGGGAGGGGGAGGAGAGACCCAGTACTTC. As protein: CASSLGPAGGGGETQYF.

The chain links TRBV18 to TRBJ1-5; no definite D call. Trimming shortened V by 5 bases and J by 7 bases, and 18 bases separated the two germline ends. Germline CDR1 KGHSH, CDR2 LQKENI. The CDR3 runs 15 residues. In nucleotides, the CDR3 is TGTGCCAGCTCAACGGGCCCCACTTCGTTGCAGCCCCAGCATTTT. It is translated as CASSTGPTSLQPQHF.

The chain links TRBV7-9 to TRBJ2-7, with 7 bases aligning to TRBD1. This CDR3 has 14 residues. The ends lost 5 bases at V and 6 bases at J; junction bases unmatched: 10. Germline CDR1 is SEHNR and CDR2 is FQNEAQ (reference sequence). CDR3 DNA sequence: TGTGCCAGCAGCCACCGGACAGGACCGAGCGAGCAGTACTTC. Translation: CASSHRTGPSEQYF.

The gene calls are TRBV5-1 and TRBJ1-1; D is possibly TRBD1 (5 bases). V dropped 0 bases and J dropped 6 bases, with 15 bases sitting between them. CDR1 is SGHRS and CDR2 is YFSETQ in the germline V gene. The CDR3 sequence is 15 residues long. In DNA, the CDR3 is TGCGCCAGCAGCTTGGGGGCGGGGGGATTCGCTGAAGCTTTCTTT. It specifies CASSLGAGGFAEAFF.

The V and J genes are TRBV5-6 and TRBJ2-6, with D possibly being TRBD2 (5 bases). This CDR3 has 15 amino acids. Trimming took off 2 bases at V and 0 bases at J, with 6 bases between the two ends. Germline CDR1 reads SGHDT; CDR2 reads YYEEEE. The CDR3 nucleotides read TGTGCCAGCAGCTTTGGGAGCTCTGGGGCCAACGTCCTGACTTTC. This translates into CASSFGSSGANVLTF.

CDR3 loop: CASSPQGDTEAFF. The DNA of the CDR3 is TGTGCCAGCTCACCACAGGGGGACACTGAAGCTTTCTTT. This chain uses TRBV18 with TRBJ1-1; TRBD1 is a possible D gene (6 bases). Trimming shortened V by 1 base and J by 3 bases, and 6 bases separated the two germline ends. Germline CDR1 reads KGHSH; CDR2 reads LQKENI. This CDR3 comprises 13 residues. Filled out from reference TRBV18 and TRBJ1-1, the complete variable domain reads NAGVMQNPRHLVRRRGQEARLRCSPMKGHSHVYWYRQLPEEGLKFMVYLQKENIIDESGMPKERFSAEFPKEGPSILRIQQVVRGDSAAYFCASSPQGDTEAFFGQGTRLTVV.

CDR3 nucleotide sequence: TGTGCCAGCAGCCGAGCTACAGGGCCGAATTCACCCCTCCACTTT. Residues: CASSRATGPNSPLHF. The rearrangement links TRBV4-2 to TRBJ1-6; TRBD1 is a possible D gene (6 bases). Germline V CDR1 and CDR2: LGHNA, YNFKEQ. V lost 4 bases, J lost 7 bases, and 14 bases lay in between. The CDR3 extends over 15 amino acids.

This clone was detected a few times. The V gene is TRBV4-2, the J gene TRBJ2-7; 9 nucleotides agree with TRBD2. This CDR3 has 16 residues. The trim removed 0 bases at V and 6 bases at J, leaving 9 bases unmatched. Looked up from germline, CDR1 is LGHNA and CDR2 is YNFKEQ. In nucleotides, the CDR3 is TGTGCCAGCAGCCAAGATCTGGGTAGCGGGGGAGGCGAGCAGTACTTC. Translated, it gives CASSQDLGSGGGEQYF.

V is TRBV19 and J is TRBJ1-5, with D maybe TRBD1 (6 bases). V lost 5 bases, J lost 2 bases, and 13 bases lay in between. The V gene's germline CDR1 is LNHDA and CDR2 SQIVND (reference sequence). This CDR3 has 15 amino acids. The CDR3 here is CASSRGGRGNQPQHF. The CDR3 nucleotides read TGTGCCAGTAGTCGGGGGGGCCGAGGCAATCAGCCCCAGCATTTT.

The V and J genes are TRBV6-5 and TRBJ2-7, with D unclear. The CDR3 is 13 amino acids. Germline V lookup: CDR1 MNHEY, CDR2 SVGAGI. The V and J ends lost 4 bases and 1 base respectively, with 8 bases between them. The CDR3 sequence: CASSSTVSYEQYF. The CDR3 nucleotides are TGTGCCAGCAGTTCAACAGTATCCTACGAGCAGTACTTC.

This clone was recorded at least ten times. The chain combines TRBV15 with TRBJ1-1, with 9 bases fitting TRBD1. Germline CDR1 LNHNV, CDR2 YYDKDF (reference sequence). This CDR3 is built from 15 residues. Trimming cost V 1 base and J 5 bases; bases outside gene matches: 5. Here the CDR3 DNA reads TGTGCCACCAGCAGAGGGGGACAGGGCGGGACTGAAGCTTTCTTT. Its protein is CATSRGGQGGTEAFF.

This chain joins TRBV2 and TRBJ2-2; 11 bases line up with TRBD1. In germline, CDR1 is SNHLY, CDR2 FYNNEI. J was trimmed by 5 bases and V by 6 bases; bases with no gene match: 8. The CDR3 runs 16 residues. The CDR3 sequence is CASRDGGQGVTGELFF. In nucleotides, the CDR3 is TGTGCCAGCAGGGACGGGGGACAGGGGGTGACCGGGGAGCTGTTTTTT. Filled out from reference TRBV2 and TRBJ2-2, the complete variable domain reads EPEVTQTPSHQVTQMGQEVILRCVPISNHLYFYWYRQILGQKVEFLVSFYNNEISEKSEIFDDQFSVERPDGSNFTLKIRSTKLEDSAMYFCASRDGGQGVTGELFFGEGSRLTVL.

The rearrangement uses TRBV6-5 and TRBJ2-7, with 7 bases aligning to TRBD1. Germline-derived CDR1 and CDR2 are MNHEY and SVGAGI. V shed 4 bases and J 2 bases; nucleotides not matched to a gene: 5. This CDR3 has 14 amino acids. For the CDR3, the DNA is TGTGCCAGCAGTTCGGGACAGCTAACCTACGAGCAGTACTTC. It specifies CASSSGQLTYEQYF.

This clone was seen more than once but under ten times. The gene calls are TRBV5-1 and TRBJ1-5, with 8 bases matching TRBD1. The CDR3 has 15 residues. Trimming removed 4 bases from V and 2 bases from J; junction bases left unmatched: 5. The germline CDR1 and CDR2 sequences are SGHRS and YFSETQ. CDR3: CASSPQGAGNQPQHF. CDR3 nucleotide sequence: TGCGCCAGCAGCCCTCAGGGGGCGGGCAATCAGCCCCAGCATTTT.

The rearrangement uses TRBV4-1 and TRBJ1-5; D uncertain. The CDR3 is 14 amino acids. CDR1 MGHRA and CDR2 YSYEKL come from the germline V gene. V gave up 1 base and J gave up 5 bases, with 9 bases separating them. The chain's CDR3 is CASSQVKGYQPQHF. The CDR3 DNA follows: TGCGCCAGCAGCCAAGTTAAGGGATATCAGCCCCAGCATTTT.

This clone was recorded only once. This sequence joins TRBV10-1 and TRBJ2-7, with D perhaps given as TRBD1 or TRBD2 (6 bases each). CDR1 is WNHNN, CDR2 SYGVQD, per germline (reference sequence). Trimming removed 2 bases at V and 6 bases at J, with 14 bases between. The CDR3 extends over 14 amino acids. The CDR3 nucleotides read TGCGCCAGCAGTGAGAGGGGGGTGCCAGGCGAGCAGTACTTC. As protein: CASSERGVPGEQYF.

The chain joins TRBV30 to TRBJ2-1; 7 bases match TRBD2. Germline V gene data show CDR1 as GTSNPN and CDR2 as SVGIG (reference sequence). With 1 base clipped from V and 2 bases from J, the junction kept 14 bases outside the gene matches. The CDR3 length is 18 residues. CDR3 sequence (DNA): TGTGCCTGGAGTGCCCGGTACTGGCGGGAGCGCACCTACAATGAGCAGTTCTTC. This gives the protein CAWSARYWRERTYNEQFF.

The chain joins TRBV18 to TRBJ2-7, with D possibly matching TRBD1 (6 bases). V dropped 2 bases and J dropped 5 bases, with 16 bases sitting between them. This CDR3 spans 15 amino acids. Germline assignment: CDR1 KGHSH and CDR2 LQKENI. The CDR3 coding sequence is TGTGCCAGCTCACCAACTTACAGGGATCTCAACGAGCAGTACTTC. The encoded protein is CASSPTYRDLNEQYF.

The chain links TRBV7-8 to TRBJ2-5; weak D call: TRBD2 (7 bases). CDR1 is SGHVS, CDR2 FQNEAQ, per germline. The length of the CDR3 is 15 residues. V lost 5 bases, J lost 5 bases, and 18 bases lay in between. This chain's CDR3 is CASSTTGYGGETQYF. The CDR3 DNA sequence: TGTGCCAGCAGCACAACAGGGTACGGGGGGGAGACCCAGTACTTC.

The CDR3 reads CASSLQDRGPYEQYF. Written as DNA, the CDR3 is TGTGCCAGCAGTTTGCAGGACAGGGGGCCCTACGAGCAGTACTTC. The V gene is TRBV27, the J gene TRBJ2-7; TRBD1 aligns across 11 bases. This CDR3 is built from 15 residues. The V gene end was trimmed by 3 bases and the J gene end by 2 bases; junction bases not matched to a gene: 3. Germline V gene data show CDR1 as MNHEY and CDR2 as SMNVEV (reference sequence).

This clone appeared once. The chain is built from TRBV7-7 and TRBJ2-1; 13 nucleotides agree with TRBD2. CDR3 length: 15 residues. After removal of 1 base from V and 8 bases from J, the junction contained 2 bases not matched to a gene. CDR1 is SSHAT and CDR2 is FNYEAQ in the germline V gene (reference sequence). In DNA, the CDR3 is TGTGCCAGCAGCTTAGGGACTAGCGGGAGCGATGAGCAGTTCTTC. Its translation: CASSLGTSGSDEQFF.

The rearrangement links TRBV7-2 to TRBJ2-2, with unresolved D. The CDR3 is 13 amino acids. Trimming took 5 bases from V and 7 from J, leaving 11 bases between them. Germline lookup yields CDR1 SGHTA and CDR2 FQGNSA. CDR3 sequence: CASSPKPYGELFF. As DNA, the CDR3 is TGTGCCAGCAGCCCGAAACCTTACGGGGAGCTGTTTTTT.

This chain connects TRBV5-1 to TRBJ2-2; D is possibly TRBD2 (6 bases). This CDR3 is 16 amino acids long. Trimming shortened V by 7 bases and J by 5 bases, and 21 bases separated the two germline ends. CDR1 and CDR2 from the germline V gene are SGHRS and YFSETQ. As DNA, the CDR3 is TGCGCCAGCTGCCAGATATCCAGCGCGGGAACCGGGGAGCTGTTTTTT. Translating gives CASCQISSAGTGELFF.

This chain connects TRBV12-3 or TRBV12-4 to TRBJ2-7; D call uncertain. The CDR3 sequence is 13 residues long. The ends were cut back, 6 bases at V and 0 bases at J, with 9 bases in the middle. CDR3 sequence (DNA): TGTGCCAGCAGCCGGACGGCCTCCTACGAGCAGTACTTC. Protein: CASSRTASYEQYF.